What follows are 5 T cell receptor beta chains derived from one specimen sequenced in a study of low-dose radiotherapy and immunotherapy resistance in tumors. This sample's time point: before trial treatment. cDNA synthesis used a TRAV/TRBV-specific primer set for both chains. TCRs were put through approximately 20 PCR cycles of amplification with Phusion. A constant-region primer and the V-primer adapter served as the primer pair. TCRdb re-analysed the reads in MiXCR, keeping a single row per CDR3 protein. The table has some 85,000 distinct CDR3 sequences, 15% to 20% seen once. The source was PBMCs, collected before treatment. The origin of the receptors is a male donor with prostate cancer.

This clonotype was detected many times. This chain connects TRBV12-5 to TRBJ2-7, with 7 bases identical to TRBD1. Losses at the gene ends were 5 bases for V and 3 bases for J; bases not matched to a gene: 7. This CDR3 spans 14 amino acids. Germline loops: CDR1 LGHNT, CDR2 FRNRAP. For the CDR3, the DNA is TGTGCTAGTGGTCCCTCGGGACAGAGCTACGAGCAGTACTTC. Amino acid sequence: CASGPSGQSYEQYF.

This clonotype was counted at least ten times. The chain couples TRBV6-2 or TRBV6-3 to TRBJ2-2; 9 bases match TRBD1. The CDR3 is 17 amino acids. V lost 2 bases, J lost 2 bases, and 6 bases stayed unmatched. CDR1 and CDR2 from the germline V gene are MNHEY and SVGEGT. The CDR3 spells CASSYRPQGANTGELFF. CDR3 coding DNA: TGTGCCAGCAGTTACCGACCACAGGGGGCCAACACCGGGGAGCTGTTTTTT.

The sample holds many counts of this clonotype. This CDR3 reads CASSYTGYEQYF. The DNA of the CDR3 is TGTGCCAGCAGCTACACAGGCTACGAGCAGTACTTC. The J gene is TRBJ2-7, the V gene TRBV5-6; TRBD1 might be the D (5 bases). Per germline, CDR1 SGHDT and CDR2 YYEEEE. Trimming stripped 3 bases from V and 3 bases from J, with 7 bases between. The CDR3 extends over 12 amino acids.

This clonotype was picked up many times. This sequence joins TRBV20-1 and TRBJ2-1, with 9 bases matching TRBD2. The CDR3 consists of 16 residues. CDR1 is DFQATT and CDR2 is SNEGSKA in the germline V gene (reference sequence). J was trimmed by 4 bases and V by 2 bases; bases with no gene match: 9. For the CDR3, the DNA is TGCAGTGCTAGACCCCCCGGGAGCGGGGGGTACAATGAGCAGTTCTTC. This gives the protein CSARPPGSGGYNEQFF.

This clonotype was detected ten times or more. J is TRBJ2-1 and V is TRBV7-9; 9 bases agree with TRBD1. Losses at the gene ends were 5 bases for V and 6 bases for J; bases not matched to a gene: 14. This CDR3 spans 17 amino acids. Germline V CDR1 and CDR2: SEHNR, FQNEAQ (reference sequence). CDR3 amino acids: CASSTTGGTGLSNEQFF. DNA for the CDR3: TGTGCCAGCAGCACTACCGGAGGGACAGGGCTATCCAATGAGCAGTTCTTC.